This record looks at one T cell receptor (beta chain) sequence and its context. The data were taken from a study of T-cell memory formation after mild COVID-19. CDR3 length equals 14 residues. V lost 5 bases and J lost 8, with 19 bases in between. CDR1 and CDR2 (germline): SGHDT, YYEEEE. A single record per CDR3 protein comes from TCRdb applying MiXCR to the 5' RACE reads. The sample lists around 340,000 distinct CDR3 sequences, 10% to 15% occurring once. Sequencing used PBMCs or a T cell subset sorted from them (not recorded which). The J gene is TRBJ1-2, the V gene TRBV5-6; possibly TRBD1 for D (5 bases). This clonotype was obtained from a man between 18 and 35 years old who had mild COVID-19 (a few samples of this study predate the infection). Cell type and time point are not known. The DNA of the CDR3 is TGTGCCAGCAGTCCCTTTTTCCAGGGCGCGGGCTACACCTTC. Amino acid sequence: CASSPFFQGAGYTF. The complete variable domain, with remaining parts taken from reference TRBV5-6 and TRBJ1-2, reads DAGVTQSPTHLIKTRGQQVTLRCSPKSGHDTVSWYQQALGQGPQFIFQYYEEEERQRGNFPDRFSGHQFPNYSSELNVNALLLGDSALYLCASSPFFQGAGYTFGSGTRLTVV.